This TCR beta chain was identified in a study of blood T cell repertoires in COVID-19. Study summary: COVID-19 samples from acute and convalescent phases originated in the United States, Italy and Spain. The analysed material was cDNA or gDNA that came from T cells, B-cell-depleted T cells, or PBMCs.

As processed by the authors: Reference gene primers were amplified, and this amplification served to estimate nucleated cell counts. Sequenced by immunoSEQ multiplex PCR; TCRdb stores in-frame clones only, minus some. V, J and clone size are taken as reported in that table, and D and trimming were inferred from the DNA itself. The sample holds 490,000 or so clones, about nine tenths seen once. Cohort 3 recovery required two negative PCRs, clearance, or symptom resolution. V was trimmed by 5 bases and J by 7 bases, leaving 17 bases between them. The CDR3 loop spans 14 amino acids. The V gene's germline CDR1 is SGHVS and CDR2 FQNEAQ.

The rearrangement joins TRBV7-8 to TRBJ1-2; D may be TRBD1 (5 bases). The specimen sequenced was PBMCs or T cells enriched from blood (not recorded which). The receptor's source is a woman aged 60 to 75 who had recovered from COVID-19. The CDR3 bases are TGTGCCAGCAGCCTAATAACTCAGGGTTCTGGCTACACCTTC. Translating it yields CASSLITQGSGYTF.